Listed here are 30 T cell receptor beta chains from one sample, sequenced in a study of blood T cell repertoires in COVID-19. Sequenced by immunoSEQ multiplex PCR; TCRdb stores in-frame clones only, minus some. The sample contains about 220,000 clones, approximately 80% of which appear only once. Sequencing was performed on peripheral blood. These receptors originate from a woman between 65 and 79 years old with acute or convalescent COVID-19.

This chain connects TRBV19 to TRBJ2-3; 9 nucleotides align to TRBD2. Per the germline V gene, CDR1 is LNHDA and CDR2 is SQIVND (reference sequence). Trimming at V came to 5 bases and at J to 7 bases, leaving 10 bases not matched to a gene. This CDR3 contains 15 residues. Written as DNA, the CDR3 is TGTGCCAGTAGTGAGGCTAGCGGGGCCCCTTATACGCAGTATTTT. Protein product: CASSEASGAPYTQYF. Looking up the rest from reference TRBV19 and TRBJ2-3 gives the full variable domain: DGGITQSPKYLFRKEGQNVTLSCEQNLNHDAMYWYRQDPGQGLRLIYYSQIVNDFQKGDIAEGYSVSREKKESFPLTVTSAQKNPTAFYLCASSEASGAPYTQYFGPGTRLTVL.

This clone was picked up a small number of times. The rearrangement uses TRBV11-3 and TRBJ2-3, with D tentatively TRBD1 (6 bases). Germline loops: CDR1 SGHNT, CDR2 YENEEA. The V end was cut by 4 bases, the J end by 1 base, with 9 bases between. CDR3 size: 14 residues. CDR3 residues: CASSSHRGTDTQYF. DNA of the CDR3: TGTGCCAGCAGCTCGCACAGGGGCACAGATACGCAGTATTTT.

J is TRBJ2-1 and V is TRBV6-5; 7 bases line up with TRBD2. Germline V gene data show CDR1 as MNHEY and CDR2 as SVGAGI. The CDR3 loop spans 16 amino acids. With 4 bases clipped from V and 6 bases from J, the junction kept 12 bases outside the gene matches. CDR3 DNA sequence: TGTGCCAGCAGTTCCCCCAAAGGACTAGTATTCAATGAGCAGTTCTTC. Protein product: CASSSPKGLVFNEQFF.

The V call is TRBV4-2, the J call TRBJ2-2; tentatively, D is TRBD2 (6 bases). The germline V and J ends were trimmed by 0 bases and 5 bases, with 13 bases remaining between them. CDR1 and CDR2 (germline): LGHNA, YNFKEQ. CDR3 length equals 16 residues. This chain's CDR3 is CASSQEPGDPTGELFF. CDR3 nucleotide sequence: TGTGCCAGCAGCCAAGAACCGGGGGACCCTACCGGGGAGCTGTTTTTT.

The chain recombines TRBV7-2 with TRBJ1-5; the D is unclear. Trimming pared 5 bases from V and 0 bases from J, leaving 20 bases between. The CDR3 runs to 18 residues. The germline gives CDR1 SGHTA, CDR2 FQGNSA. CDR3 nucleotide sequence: TGTGCCAGCAGCCCTCAACCTCAAAGTGGAGTTAGCAATCAGCCCCAGCATTTT. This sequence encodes CASSPQPQSGVSNQPQHF.

CDR3: CASQVGETGLAEAFF. DNA for the CDR3: TGTGCCAGCCAAGTGGGGGAGACAGGGCTCGCTGAAGCTTTCTTT. The gene calls are TRBV25-1 and TRBJ1-1; 7 nucleotides agree with TRBD1. V trimming: 8 bases; J trimming: 6 bases; junction bases outside the gene matches: 15. The CDR3 consists of 15 residues. Germline V gives CDR1 MGHDK, CDR2 SYGVNS.

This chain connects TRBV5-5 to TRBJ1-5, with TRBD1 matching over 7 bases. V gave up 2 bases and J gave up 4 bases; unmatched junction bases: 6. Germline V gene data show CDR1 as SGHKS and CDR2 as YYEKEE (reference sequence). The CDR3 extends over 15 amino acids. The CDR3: CASSFGSGGNQPQHF. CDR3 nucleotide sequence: TGTGCCAGCAGCTTCGGATCAGGGGGGAATCAGCCCCAGCATTTT.

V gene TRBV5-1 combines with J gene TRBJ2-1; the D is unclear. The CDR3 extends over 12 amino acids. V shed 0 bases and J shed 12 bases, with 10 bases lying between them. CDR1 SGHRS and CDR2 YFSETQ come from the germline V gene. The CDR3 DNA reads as TGCGCCAGCAGCTTGGGCAGGCATGGGCAGTTCTTC. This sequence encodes CASSLGRHGQFF.

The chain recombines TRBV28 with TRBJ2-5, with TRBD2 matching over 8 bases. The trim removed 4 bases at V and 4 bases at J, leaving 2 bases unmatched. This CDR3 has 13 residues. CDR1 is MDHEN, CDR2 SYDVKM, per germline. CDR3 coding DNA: TGTGCCAGCAGTTGGACTAGCCCAGAGACCCAGTACTTC. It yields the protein CASSWTSPETQYF. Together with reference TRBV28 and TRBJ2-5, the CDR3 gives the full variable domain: DVKVTQSSRYLVKRTGEKVFLECVQDMDHENMFWYRQDPGLGLRLIYFSYDVKMKEKGDIPEGYSVSREKKERFSLILESASTNQTSMYLCASSWTSPETQYFGPGTRLLVL.

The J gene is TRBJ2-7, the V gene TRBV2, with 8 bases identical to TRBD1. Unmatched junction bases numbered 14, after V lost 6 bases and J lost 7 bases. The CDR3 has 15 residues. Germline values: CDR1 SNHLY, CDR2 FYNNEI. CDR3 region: CASRGIQGGLREQYF. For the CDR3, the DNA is TGTGCCAGCAGAGGGATACAGGGGGGATTAAGAGAGCAGTACTTC.

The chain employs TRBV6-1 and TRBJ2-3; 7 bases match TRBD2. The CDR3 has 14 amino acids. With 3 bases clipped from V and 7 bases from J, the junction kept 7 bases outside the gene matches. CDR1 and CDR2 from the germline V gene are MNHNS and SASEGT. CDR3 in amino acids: CASSETSWGNTQYF. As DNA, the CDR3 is TGTGCCAGCAGTGAGACTAGCTGGGGGAATACGCAGTATTTT.

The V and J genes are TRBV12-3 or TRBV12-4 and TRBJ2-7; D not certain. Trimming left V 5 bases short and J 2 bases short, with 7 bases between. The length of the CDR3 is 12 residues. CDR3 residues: CASSPSAYEQYF. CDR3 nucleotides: TGTGCCAGCAGTCCCTCAGCCTACGAGCAGTACTTC.

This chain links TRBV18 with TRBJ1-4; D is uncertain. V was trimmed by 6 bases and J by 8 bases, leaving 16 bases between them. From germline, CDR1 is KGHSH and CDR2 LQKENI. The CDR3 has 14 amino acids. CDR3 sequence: CASSPRDGEEKLFF. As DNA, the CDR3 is TGTGCCAGCTCCCCTAGGGATGGGGAGGAAAAACTGTTTTTT. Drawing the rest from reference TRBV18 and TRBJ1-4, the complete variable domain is NAGVMQNPRHLVRRRGQEARLRCSPMKGHSHVYWYRQLPEEGLKFMVYLQKENIIDESGMPKERFSAEFPKEGPSILRIQQVVRGDSAAYFCASSPRDGEEKLFFGSGTQLSVL.

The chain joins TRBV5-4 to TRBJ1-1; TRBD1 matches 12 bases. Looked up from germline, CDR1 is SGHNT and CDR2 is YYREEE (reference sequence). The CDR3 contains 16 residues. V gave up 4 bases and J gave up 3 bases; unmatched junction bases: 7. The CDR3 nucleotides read TGTGCCAGCAGCGTGGGACAGGGGGCGAAGGACACTGAAGCTTTCTTT. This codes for CASSVGQGAKDTEAFF.

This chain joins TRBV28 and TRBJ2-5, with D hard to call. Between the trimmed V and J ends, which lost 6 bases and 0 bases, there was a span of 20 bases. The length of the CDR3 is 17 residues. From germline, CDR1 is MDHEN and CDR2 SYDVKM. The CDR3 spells CASSSRSTQLYQETQYF. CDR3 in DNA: TGTGCCAGCAGCTCCCGATCGACACAACTGTACCAAGAGACCCAGTACTTC. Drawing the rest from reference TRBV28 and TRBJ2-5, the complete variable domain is DVKVTQSSRYLVKRTGEKVFLECVQDMDHENMFWYRQDPGLGLRLIYFSYDVKMKEKGDIPEGYSVSREKKERFSLILESASTNQTSMYLCASSSRSTQLYQETQYFGPGTRLLVL.

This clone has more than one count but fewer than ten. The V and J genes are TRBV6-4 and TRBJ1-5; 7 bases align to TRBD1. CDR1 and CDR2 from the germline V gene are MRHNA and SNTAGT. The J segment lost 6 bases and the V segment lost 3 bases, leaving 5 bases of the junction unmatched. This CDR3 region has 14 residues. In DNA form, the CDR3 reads TGTGCCAGCAGTGAAGTAGGGGGCAGTCAGCCCCAGCATTTT. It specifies CASSEVGGSQPQHF.

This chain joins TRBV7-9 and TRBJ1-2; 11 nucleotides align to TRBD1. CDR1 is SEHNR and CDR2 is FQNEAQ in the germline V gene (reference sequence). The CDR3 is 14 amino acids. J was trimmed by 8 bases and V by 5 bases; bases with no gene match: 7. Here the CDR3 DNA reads TGTGCCAGCAGCCTGCCGGGACAGGGGGGCGGCTACACCTTC. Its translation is CASSLPGQGGGYTF.

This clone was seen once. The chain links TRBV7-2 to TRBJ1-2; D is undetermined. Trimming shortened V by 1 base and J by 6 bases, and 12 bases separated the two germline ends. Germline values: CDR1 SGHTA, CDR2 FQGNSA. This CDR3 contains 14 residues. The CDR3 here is CASSLGFTSNGYTF. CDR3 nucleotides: TGTGCCAGCAGCTTAGGTTTCACTTCGAATGGCTACACCTTC. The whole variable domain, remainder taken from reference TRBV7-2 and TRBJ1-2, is GAGVSQSPSNKVTEKGKDVELRCDPISGHTALYWYRQSLGQGLEFLIYFQGNSAPDKSGLPSDRFSAERTGGSVSTLTIQRTQQEDSAVYLCASSLGFTSNGYTFGSGTRLTVV.

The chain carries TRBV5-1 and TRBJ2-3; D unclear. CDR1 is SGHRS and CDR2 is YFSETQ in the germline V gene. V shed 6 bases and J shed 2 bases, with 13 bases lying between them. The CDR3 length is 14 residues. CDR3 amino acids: CASTPAYSTDTQYF. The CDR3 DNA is TGCGCCAGCACTCCCGCTTACTCCACAGATACGCAGTATTTT.

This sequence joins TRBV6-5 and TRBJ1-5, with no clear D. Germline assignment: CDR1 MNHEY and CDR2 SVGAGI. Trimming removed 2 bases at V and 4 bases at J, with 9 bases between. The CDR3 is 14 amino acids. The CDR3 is CASSYGPENQPQHF. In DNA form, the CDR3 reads TGTGCCAGCAGTTACGGGCCAGAAAATCAGCCCCAGCATTTT.

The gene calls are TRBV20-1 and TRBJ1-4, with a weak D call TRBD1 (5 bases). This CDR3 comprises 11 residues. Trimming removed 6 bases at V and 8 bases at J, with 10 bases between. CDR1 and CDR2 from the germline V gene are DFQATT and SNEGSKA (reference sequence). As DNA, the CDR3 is TGCAGTGCCGCCGGGGGAGAAAAACTGTTTTTT. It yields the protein CSAAGGEKLFF.

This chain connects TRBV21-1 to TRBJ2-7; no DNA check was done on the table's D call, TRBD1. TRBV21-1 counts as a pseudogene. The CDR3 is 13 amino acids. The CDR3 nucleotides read TGTGCCAGCACATGGGACAGAACCTACGAGCAGTACTTC. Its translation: CASTWDRTYEQYF.

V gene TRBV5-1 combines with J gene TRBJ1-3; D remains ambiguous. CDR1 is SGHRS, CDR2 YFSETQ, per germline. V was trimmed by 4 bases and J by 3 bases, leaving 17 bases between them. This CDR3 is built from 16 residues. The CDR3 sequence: CASSSDGVAVGNTIYF. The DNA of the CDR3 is TGCGCCAGCAGCAGCGATGGTGTTGCAGTTGGAAACACCATATATTTT.

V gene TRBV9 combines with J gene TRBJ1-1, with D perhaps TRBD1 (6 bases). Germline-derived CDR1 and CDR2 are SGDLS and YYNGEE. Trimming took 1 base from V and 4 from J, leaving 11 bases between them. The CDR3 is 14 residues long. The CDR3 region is CASSVQGFGTEAFF. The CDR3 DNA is TGTGCCAGCAGCGTACAGGGGTTCGGCACTGAAGCTTTCTTT.

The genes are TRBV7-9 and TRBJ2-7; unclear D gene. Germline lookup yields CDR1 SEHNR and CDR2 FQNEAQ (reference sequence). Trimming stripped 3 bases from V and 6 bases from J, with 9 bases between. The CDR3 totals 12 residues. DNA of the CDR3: TGTGCCAGCAGCTTGCTGTCGAGCGAGCAGTACTTC. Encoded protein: CASSLLSSEQYF.

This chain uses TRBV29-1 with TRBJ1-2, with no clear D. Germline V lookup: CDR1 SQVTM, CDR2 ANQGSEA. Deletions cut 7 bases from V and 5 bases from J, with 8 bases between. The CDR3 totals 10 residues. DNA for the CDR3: TGCAGCGCCGGAGAGTATGGCTACACCTTC. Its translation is CSAGEYGYTF. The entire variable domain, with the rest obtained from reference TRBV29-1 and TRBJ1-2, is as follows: SAVISQKPSRDICQRGTSLTIQCQVDSQVTMMFWYRQQPGQSLTLIATANQGSEATYESGFVIDKFPISRPNLTFSTLTVSNMSPEDSSIYLCSAGEYGYTFGSGTRLTVV.

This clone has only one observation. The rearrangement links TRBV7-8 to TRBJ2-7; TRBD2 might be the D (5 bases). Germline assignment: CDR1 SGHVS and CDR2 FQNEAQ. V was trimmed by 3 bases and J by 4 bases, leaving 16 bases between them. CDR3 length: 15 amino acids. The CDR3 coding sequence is TGTGCCAGCAGCTTGAGTGGACTTATCTCGTACGAGCAGTACTTC. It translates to CASSLSGLISYEQYF.

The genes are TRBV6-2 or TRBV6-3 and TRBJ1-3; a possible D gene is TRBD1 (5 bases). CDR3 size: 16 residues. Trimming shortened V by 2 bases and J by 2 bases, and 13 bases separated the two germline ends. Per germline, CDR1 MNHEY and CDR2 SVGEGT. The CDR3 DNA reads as TGTGCCAGCAGTTACGCGGGACGCAGCGCTGGAAACACCATATATTTT. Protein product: CASSYAGRSAGNTIYF.

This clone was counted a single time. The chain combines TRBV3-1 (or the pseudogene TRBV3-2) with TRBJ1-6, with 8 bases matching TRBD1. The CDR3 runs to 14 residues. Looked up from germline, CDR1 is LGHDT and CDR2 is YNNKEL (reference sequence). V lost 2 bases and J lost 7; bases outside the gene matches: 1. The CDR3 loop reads CASSQWTGNSPLHF. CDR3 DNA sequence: TGTGCCAGCAGCCAATGGACAGGGAATTCACCCCTCCACTTT.

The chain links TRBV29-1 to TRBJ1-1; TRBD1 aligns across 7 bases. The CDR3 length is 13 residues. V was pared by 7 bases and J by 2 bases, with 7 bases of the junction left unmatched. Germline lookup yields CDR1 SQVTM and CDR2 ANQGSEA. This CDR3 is CSARDSLNTEAFF. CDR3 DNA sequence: TGCAGCGCTCGGGACAGCCTCAACACTGAAGCTTTCTTT.